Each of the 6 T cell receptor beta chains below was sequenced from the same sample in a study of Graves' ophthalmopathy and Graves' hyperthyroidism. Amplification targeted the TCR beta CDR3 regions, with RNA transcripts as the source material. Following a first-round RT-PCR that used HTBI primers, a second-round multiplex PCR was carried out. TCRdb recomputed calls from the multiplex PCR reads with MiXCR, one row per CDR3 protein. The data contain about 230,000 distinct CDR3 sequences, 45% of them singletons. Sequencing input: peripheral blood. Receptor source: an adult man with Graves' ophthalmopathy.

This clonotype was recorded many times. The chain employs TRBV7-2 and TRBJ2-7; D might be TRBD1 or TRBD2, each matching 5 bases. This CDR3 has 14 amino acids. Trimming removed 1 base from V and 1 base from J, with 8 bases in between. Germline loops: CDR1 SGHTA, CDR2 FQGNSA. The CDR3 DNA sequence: TGTGCCAGCAGCTTAGGGGGACGTTCCTACGAGCAGTACTTC. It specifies CASSLGGRSYEQYF.

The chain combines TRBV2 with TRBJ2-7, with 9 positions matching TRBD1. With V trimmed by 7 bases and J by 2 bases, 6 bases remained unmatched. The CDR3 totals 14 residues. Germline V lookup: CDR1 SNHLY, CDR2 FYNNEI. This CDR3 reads CASIPGQGTYEQYF. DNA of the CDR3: TGTGCCAGCATTCCGGGACAGGGCACCTACGAGCAGTACTTC.

CDR3 nucleotides: TGTGCCACCAGTGATCGGACCACTGAAGCTTTCTTT. Translated: CATSDRTTEAFF. The rearrangement joins TRBV24-1 to TRBJ1-1; unclear D gene. This CDR3 spans 12 amino acids. Per germline, CDR1 KGHDR and CDR2 SFDVKD. V was cut by 3 bases and J by 4 bases, with 5 bases left in between.

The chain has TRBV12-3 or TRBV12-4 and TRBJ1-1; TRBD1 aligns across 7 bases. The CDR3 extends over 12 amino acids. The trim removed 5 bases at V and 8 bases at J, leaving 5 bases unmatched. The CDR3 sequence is CASSAGGEEAFF. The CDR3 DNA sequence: TGTGCCAGCAGTGCAGGGGGGGAAGAAGCTTTCTTT.

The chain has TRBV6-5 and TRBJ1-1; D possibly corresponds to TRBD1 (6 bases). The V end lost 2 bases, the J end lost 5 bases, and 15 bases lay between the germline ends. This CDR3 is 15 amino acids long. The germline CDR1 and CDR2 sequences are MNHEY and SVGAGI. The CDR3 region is CASSYQGPWGTEAFF. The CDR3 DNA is TGTGCCAGCAGTTACCAGGGGCCCTGGGGGACTGAAGCTTTCTTT.

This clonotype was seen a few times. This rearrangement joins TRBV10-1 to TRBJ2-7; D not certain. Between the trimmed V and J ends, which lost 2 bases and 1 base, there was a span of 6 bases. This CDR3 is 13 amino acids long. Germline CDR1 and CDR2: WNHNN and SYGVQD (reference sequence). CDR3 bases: TGCGCCAGCAGTGAGGACGGATCCTACGAGCAGTACTTC. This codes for CASSEDGSYEQYF.